The clone carrying this T cell receptor (beta chain) was observed a handful of times. No antigen is known for it. This specimen comes from a study of blood T cells in healthy people across ages. V was pared by 4 bases and J by 1 base, with 6 bases of the junction left unmatched. Germline V lookup: CDR1 LNHNV, CDR2 YYDKDF (reference sequence). CDR3 size: 16 residues. A second PCR, run for about 7 to 11 cycles, used a sample-barcoded 5' primer plus a J-beta primer mix. A 12-random-nucleotide template-switch adaptor tagged each cDNA molecule. TCRdb reprocessed the 5' RACE reads with MiXCR, giving one entry per CDR3 protein. The table includes fewer than 1.5 million distinct CDR3 sequences, roughly 40% detected once. Overall study findings and caveats: Donors of long life had a larger count of naive CD4+ cells and greater diversity than aged donors.

Caucasian individuals from Russia who were healthy and aged roughly 6 to 95 acted as donors. The origin of this receptor is a woman between 18 and 29 years old in good health. This chain uses TRBV15 with TRBJ2-7, with 11 bases fitting TRBD1. Material for sequencing was blood. The CDR3 sequence: CATSKEGQGVSYEQYF. CDR3 nucleotides: TGTGCCACCAGCAAGGAGGGACAGGGGGTTTCCTACGAGCAGTACTTC.